This TCR beta chain was documented in a study of CD4 T cells in relation to SARS-CoV-2 and coronaviruses. Data came from immunoSEQ multiplex PCR; TCRdb stores just in-frame clones and leaves some out. The table shows around 69,000 clones, with around 93% occurring only once. Unexposed donor CD4+ T cells date from about 2011-2018, before the COVID-19 pandemic. The CDR3 covers 13 residues. Per germline, CDR1 MNHEY and CDR2 SMNVEV (reference sequence). The germline V and J ends were trimmed by 5 bases and 5 bases, with 12 bases remaining between them. Sequenced material: naive CD4+ T cells from PBMCs. The sample's subset: naive CD4+ T cells isolated by negative enrichment. This clonotype was obtained from a human donor in good health. This rearrangement joins TRBV27 to TRBJ1-1, with D unclear. CDR3 sequence reads: CASSLNKGTEAFF. The CDR3 region has the DNA TGTGCCAGCAGTCTAAACAAGGGTACTGAAGCTTTCTTT.